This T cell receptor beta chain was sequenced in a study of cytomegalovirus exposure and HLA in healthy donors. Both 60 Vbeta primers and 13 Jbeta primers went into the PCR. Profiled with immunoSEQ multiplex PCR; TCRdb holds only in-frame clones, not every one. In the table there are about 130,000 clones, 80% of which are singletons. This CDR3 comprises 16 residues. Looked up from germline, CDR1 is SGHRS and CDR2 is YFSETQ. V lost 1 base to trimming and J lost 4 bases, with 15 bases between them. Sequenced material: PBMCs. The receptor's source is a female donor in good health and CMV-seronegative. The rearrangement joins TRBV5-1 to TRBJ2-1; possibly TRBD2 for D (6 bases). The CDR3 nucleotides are TGCGCCAGCAGCTTGTCGGCCGGGGGTCATTACAATGAGCAGTTCTTC. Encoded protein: CASSLSAGGHYNEQFF. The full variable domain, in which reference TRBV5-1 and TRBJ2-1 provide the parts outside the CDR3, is KAGVTQTPRYLIKTRGQQVTLSCSPISGHRSVSWYQQTPGQGLQFLFEYFSETQRNKGNFPGRFSGRQFSNSRSEMNVSTLELGDSALYLCASSLSAGGHYNEQFFGPGTRLTVL.